This T cell receptor beta chain was identified during a study of control samples from healthy donors and cancer patients. The V and J ends lost 1 base and 1 base, in that order; junction bases with no gene match: 6. In germline, CDR1 is SGHVS, CDR2 FNYEAQ. This CDR3 spans 17 amino acids. TCRdb's copy holds only in-frame clones and misses some; the assay was immunoSEQ multiplex PCR. Here the sample spans approximately 140,000 clones, more than 85% being singletons. The chain has TRBV7-6 and TRBJ2-2; 7 positions agree with TRBD1. The sequence came from a man aged 18 to 29 in good health. The sample was blood. CDR3 amino acids: CASSLVWTGLNTGELFF. The CDR3 DNA reads as TGTGCCAGCAGCTTAGTCTGGACAGGACTGAACACCGGGGAGCTGTTTTTT.